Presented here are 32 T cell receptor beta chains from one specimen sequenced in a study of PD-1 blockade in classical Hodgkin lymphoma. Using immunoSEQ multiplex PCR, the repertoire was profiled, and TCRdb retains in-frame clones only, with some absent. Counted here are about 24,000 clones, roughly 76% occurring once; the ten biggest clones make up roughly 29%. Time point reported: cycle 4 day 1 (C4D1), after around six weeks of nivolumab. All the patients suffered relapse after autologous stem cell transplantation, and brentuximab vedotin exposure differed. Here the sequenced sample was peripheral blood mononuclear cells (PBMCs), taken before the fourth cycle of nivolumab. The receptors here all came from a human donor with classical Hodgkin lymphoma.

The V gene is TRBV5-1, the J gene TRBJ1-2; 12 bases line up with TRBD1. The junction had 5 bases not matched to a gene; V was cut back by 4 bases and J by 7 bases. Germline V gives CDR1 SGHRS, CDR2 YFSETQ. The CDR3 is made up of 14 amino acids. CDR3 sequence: CASSLGQGAGGYTF. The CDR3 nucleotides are TGCGCCAGCAGCCTGGGACAGGGGGCAGGTGGCTACACCTTC.

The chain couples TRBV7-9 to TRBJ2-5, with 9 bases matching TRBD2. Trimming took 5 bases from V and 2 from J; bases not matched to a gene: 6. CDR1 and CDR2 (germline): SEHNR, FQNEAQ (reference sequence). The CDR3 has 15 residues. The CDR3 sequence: CASSRGGVRQETQYF. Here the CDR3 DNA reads TGTGCCAGCAGCCGCGGGGGGGTCCGACAAGAGACCCAGTACTTC.

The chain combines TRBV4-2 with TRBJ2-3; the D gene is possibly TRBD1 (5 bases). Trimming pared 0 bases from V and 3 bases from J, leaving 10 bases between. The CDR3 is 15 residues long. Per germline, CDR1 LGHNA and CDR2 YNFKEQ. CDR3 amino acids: CASSQDWGETDTQYF. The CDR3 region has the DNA TGTGCCAGCAGCCAAGATTGGGGCGAGACAGATACGCAGTATTTT.

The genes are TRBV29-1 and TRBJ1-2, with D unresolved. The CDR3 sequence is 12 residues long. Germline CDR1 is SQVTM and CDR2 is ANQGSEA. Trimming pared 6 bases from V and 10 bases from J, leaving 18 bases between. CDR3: CSVGSRGGDYTF. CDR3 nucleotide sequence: TGCAGCGTGGGGAGCCGGGGAGGAGACTACACCTTC. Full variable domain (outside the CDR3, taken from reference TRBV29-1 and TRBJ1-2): SAVISQKPSRDICQRGTSLTIQCQVDSQVTMMFWYRQQPGQSLTLIATANQGSEATYESGFVIDKFPISRPNLTFSTLTVSNMSPEDSSIYLCSVGSRGGDYTFGSGTRLTVV.

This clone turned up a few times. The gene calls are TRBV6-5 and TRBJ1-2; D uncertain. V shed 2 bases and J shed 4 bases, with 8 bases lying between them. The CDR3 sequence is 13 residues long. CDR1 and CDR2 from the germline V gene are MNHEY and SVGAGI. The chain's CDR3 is CASSYGLSYGYTF. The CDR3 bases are TGTGCCAGCAGTTACGGGCTCTCCTATGGCTACACCTTC.

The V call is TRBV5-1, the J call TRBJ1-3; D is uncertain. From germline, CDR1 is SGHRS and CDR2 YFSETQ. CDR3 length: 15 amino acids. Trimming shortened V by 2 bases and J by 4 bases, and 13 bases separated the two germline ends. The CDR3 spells CASSFDPWSGNTIYF. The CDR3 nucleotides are TGCGCCAGCAGCTTCGACCCCTGGTCGGGAAACACCATATATTTT. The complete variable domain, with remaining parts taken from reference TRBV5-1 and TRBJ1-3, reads KAGVTQTPRYLIKTRGQQVTLSCSPISGHRSVSWYQQTPGQGLQFLFEYFSETQRNKGNFPGRFSGRQFSNSRSEMNVSTLELGDSALYLCASSFDPWSGNTIYFGEGSWLTVV.

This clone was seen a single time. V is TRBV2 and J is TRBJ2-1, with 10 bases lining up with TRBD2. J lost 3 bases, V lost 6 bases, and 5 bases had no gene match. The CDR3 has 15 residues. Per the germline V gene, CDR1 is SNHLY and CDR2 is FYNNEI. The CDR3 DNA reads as TGTGCCAGCAGGGATTTAGCGGGGGGCTACAATGAGCAGTTCTTC. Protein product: CASRDLAGGYNEQFF.

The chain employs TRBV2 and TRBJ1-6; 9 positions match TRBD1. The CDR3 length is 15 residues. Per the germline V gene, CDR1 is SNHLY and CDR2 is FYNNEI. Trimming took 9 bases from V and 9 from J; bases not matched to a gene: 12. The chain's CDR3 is CARRGTGQGTSPLHF. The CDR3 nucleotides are TGTGCCAGAAGGGGAACCGGACAGGGGACTTCACCCCTCCACTTT.

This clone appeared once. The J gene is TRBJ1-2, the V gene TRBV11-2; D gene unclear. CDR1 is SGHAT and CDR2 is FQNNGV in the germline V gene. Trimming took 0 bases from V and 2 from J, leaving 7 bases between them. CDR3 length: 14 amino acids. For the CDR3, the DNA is TGTGCCAGCAGCTTAGACAGCTCAAACTATGGCTACACCTTC. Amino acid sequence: CASSLDSSNYGYTF.

CDR3 amino acids: CASSLDRDEAFF. CDR3 sequence (DNA): TGTGCCAGCAGCTTAGACCGGGATGAAGCTTTCTTT. V gene TRBV7-8 combines with J gene TRBJ1-1; D not resolved. This CDR3 has 12 residues. Trimming took off 1 base at V and 7 bases at J, with 7 bases between the two ends. Per the germline V gene, CDR1 is SGHVS and CDR2 is FQNEAQ.

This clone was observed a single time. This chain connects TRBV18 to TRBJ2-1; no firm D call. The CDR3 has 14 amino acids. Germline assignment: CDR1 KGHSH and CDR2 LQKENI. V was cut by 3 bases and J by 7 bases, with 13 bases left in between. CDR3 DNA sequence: TGTGCCAGCTCACCTAACCCAGAACCAAATGAGCAGTTCTTC. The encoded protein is CASSPNPEPNEQFF.

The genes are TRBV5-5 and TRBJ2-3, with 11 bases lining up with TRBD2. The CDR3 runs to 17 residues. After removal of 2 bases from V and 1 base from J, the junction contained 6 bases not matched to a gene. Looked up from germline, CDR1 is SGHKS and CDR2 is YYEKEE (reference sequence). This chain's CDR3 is CASSFYSGGAGTDTQYF. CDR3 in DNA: TGTGCCAGCAGCTTTTATAGCGGGGGGGCAGGCACAGATACGCAGTATTTT. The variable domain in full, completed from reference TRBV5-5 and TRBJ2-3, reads DAGVTQSPTHLIKTRGQQVTLRCSPISGHKSVSWYQQVLGQGPQFIFQYYEKEERGRGNFPDRFSARQFPNYSSELNVNALLLGDSALYLCASSFYSGGAGTDTQYFGPGTRLTVL.

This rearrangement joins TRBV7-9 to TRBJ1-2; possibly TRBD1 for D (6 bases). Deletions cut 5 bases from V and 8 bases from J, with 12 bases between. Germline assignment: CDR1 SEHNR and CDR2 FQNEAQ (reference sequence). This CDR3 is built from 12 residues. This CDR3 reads CASSQGQFGYTF. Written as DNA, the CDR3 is TGTGCCAGCAGCCAAGGACAGTTCGGCTACACCTTC. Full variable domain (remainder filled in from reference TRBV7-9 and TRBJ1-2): DTGVSQNPRHKITKRGQNVTFRCDPISEHNRLYWYRQTLGQGPEFLTYFQNEAQLEKSRLLSDRFSAERPKGSFSTLEIQRTEQGDSAMYLCASSQGQFGYTFGSGTRLTVV.

The CDR3: CASSLGGTAGMSDGYTF. The CDR3, as DNA: TGTGCCAGCTCACTGGGGGGGACGGCCGGTATGAGTGATGGCTACACCTTC. The gene calls are TRBV18 and TRBJ1-2; D possibly corresponds to TRBD1 (5 bases). The V end was cut by 4 bases, the J end by 6 bases, with 24 bases between. The CDR3 has 17 residues. Germline CDR1 is KGHSH and CDR2 is LQKENI. Looking up the rest from reference TRBV18 and TRBJ1-2 gives the full variable domain: NAGVMQNPRHLVRRRGQEARLRCSPMKGHSHVYWYRQLPEEGLKFMVYLQKENIIDESGMPKERFSAEFPKEGPSILRIQQVVRGDSAAYFCASSLGGTAGMSDGYTFGSGTRLTVV.

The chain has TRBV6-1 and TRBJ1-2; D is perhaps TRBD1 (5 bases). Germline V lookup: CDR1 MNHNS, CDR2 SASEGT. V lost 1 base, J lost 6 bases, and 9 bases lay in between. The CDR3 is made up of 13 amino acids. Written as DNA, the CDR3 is TGTGCCAGCAGTGAAGGAGGGGCTCATGGCTACACCTTC. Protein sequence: CASSEGGAHGYTF.

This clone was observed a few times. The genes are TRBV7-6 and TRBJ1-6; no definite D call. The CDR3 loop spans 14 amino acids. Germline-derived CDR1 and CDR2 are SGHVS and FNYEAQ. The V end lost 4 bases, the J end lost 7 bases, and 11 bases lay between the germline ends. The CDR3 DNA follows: TGTGCCAGCAGCTCCGACCGACTAAATTCACCCCTCCACTTT. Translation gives CASSSDRLNSPLHF.

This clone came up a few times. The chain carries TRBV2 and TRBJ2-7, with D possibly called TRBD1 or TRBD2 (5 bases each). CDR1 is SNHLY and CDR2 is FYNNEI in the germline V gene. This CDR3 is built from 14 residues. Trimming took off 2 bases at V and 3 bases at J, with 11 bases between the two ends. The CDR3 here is CASSERGRVYEQYF. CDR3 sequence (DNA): TGTGCCAGCAGTGAACGGGGCAGAGTCTACGAGCAGTACTTC.

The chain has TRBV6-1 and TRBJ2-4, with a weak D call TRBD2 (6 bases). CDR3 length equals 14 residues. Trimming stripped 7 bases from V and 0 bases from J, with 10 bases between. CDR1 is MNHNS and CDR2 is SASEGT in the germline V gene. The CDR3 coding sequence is TGTGCCAGCATGGGGGGTGTAGCCAAAAACATTCAGTACTTC. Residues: CASMGGVAKNIQYF.

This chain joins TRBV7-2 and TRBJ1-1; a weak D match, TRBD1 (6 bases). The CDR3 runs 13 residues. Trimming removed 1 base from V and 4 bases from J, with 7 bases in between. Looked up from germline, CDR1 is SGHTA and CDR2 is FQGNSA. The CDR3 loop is CASSLGGATEAFF. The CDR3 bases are TGTGCCAGCAGCTTAGGGGGGGCCACTGAAGCTTTCTTT. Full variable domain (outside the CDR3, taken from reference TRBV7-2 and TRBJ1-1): GAGVSQSPSNKVTEKGKDVELRCDPISGHTALYWYRQSLGQGLEFLIYFQGNSAPDKSGLPSDRFSAERTGGSVSTLTIQRTQQEDSAVYLCASSLGGATEAFFGQGTRLTVV.

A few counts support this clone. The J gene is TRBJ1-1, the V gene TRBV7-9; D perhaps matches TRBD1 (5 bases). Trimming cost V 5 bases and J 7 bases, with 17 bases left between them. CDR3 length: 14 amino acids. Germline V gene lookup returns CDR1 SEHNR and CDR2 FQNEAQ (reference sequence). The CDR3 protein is CASSIRDGTVEAFF. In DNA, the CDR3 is TGTGCCAGCAGCATAAGAGACGGGACGGTTGAAGCTTTCTTT.

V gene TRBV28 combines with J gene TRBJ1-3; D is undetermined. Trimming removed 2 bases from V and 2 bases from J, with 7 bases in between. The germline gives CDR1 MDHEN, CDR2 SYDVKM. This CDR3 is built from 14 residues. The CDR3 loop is CASSLGRAGNTIYF. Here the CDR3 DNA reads TGTGCCAGCAGTTTAGGTAGGGCTGGAAACACCATATATTTT.

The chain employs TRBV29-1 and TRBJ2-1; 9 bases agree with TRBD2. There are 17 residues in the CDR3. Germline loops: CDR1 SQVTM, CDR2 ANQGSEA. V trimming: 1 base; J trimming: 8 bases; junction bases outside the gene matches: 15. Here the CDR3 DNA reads TGCAGCGTTGAAGGTTGGAACCTAGCGGGGCGAAGGGATGAGCAGTTCTTC. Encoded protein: CSVEGWNLAGRRDEQFF.

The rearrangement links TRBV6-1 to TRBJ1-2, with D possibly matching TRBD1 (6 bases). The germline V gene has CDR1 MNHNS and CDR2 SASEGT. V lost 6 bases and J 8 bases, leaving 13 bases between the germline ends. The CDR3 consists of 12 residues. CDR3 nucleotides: TGTGCCAGCAGCCCAGGGGTGGGCGGCTACACCTTC. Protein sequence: CASSPGVGGYTF.

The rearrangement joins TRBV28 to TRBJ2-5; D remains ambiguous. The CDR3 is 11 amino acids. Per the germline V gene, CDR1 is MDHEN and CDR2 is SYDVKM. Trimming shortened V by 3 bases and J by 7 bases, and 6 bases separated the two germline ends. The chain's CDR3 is CASSFAGTQYF. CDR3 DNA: TGTGCCAGCAGTTTCGCAGGGACCCAGTACTTC.

CDR3 DNA sequence: TGTGCCAGTAGTACAATAGGCGGGGGACGGAACTCTGGGGCCAACGTCCTGACTTTC. This codes for CASSTIGGGRNSGANVLTF. The V gene is TRBV19, the J gene TRBJ2-6, with 7 bases aligning to TRBD2. V gave up 4 bases and J gave up 0 bases; unmatched junction bases: 12. There are 19 residues in the CDR3. Germline lookup yields CDR1 LNHDA and CDR2 SQIVND (reference sequence).

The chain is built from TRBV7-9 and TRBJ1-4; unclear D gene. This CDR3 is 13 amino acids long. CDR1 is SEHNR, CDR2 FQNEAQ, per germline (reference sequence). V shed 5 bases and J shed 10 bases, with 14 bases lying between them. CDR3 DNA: TGTGCCAGCAGCCCTCGACAACGTGTAAAACTGTTTTTT. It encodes CASSPRQRVKLFF.

CDR3 amino acids: CASSVDRGYSPLHF. DNA for the CDR3: TGTGCCAGCTCCGTCGACAGGGGTTATTCACCCCTCCACTTT. The J gene is TRBJ1-6, the V gene TRBV18; 8 nucleotides match TRBD1. Unmatched junction bases numbered 6, after V lost 6 bases and J lost 8 bases. The CDR3 runs 14 residues. Germline V CDR1 and CDR2: KGHSH, LQKENI. Together with reference TRBV18 and TRBJ1-6, the CDR3 gives the full variable domain: NAGVMQNPRHLVRRRGQEARLRCSPMKGHSHVYWYRQLPEEGLKFMVYLQKENIIDESGMPKERFSAEFPKEGPSILRIQQVVRGDSAAYFCASSVDRGYSPLHFGNGTRLTVT.

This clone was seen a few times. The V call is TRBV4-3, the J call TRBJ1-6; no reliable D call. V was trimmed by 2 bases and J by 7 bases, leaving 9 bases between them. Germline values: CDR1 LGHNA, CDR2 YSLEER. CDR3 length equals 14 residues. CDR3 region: CASSQWAGNSPLHF. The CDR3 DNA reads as TGCGCCAGCAGCCAATGGGCAGGCAATTCACCCCTCCACTTT.

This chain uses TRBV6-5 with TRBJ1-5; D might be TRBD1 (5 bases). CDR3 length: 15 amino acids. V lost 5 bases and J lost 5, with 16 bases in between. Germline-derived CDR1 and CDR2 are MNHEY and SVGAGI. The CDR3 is CASSPGGAEHQPQHF. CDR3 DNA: TGTGCCAGCAGTCCAGGAGGGGCTGAACATCAGCCCCAGCATTTT.

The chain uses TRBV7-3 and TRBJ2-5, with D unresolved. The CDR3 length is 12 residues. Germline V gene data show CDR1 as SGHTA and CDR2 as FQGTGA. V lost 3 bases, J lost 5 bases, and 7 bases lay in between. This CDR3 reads CASSFPGETQYF. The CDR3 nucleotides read TGTGCCAGCAGCTTCCCCGGTGAGACCCAGTACTTC.

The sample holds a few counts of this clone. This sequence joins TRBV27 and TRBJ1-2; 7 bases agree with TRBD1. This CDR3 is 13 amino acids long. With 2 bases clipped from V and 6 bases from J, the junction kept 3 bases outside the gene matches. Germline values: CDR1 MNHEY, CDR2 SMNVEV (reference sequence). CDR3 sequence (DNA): TGTGCCAGCAGTTTAACCGGGACAGATGGCTACACCTTC. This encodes CASSLTGTDGYTF.

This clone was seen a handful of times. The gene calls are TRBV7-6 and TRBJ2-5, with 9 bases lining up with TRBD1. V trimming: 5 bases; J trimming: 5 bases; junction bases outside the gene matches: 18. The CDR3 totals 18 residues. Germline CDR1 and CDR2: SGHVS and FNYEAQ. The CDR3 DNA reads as TGTGCCAGCAGCCCCTGGGGGATTACAGGGGGCGAGATGGAGACCCAGTACTTC. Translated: CASSPWGITGGEMETQYF.